These 7 T cell receptor beta chains came from one sample sequenced in a study of T cell repertoires in cytomegalovirus infection. These TCRs' antigens remain unknown. TCRdb ran MiXCR on the reads and lists one entry per CDR3 protein. The sample lists 50,000 to 60,000 distinct CDR3 sequences, about 19% seen once, with about four fifths in the top ten. This specimen was CD8+ T cells from cultured PBMCs, taken from culture after CMV antigen stimulation. These receptor sequences come from a human donor in good health (CMV status not recorded). Some clones in this sample may be carry-over from other donors' samples.

The V gene is TRBV7-9, the J gene TRBJ2-1; D may be TRBD2 (6 bases). The V end lost 5 bases, the J end lost 2 bases, and 13 bases lay between the germline ends. The CDR3 has 15 amino acids. CDR1 and CDR2 from the germline V gene are SEHNR and FQNEAQ (reference sequence). The CDR3 loop reads CASSPDYLAYNEQFF. The DNA of the CDR3 is TGTGCCAGCAGCCCGGACTATCTCGCCTACAATGAGCAGTTCTTC.

This clonotype has more than one count but fewer than ten. The rearrangement uses TRBV6-5 and TRBJ1-1; no reliable D call. Germline CDR1 MNHEY, CDR2 SVGAGI. V was pared by 0 bases and J by 1 base, with 27 bases between. The CDR3 is made up of 21 amino acids. The CDR3 DNA is TGTGCCAGCAGTTACTCGATGTTTGCGGGTAACCGTCTACCAGGGAACACTGAAGCTTTCTTT. It is translated as CASSYSMFAGNRLPGNTEAFF.

This clonotype was observed a handful of times. The V and J genes are TRBV27 and TRBJ2-7, with D perhaps TRBD1 (5 bases). Germline V lookup: CDR1 MNHEY, CDR2 SMNVEV (reference sequence). Trimming cost V 0 bases and J 7 bases, with 13 bases left between them. The CDR3 loop spans 14 amino acids. This CDR3 is CASSLSLTDLEQYF. Here the CDR3 DNA reads TGTGCCAGCAGTTTATCCTTGACAGACCTAGAGCAGTACTTC.

The chain links TRBV6-5 to TRBJ2-7; 11 bases agree with TRBD2. CDR3 size: 14 residues. The germline V gene has CDR1 MNHEY and CDR2 SVGAGI. The V gene end was trimmed by 6 bases and the J gene end by 3 bases; junction bases not matched to a gene: 4. The CDR3 here is CASRLTSGGYEQYF. CDR3 sequence (DNA): TGTGCCAGCAGACTTACTAGCGGGGGCTACGAGCAGTACTTC.

The J gene is TRBJ1-6, the V gene TRBV27; D uncertain. CDR1 and CDR2 from the germline V gene are MNHEY and SMNVEV (reference sequence). This CDR3 has 14 residues. The V and J ends lost 2 bases and 3 bases respectively, with 5 bases between them. CDR3 region: CASSLINYNSPLHF. CDR3 nucleotides: TGTGCCAGCAGTTTAATCAACTATAATTCACCCCTCCACTTT.

The chain links TRBV27 to TRBJ1-1, with D possibly TRBD1 on 6 matching bases. Germline CDR1 reads MNHEY; CDR2 reads SMNVEV (reference sequence). This CDR3 has 15 residues. Trimming stripped 0 bases from V and 1 base from J, with 9 bases between. CDR3 in amino acids: CASSLSSGQNTEAFF. The CDR3 DNA is TGTGCCAGCAGTTTATCCTCGGGACAGAACACTGAAGCTTTCTTT.

The V and J genes are TRBV27 and TRBJ1-2; 7 bases map to TRBD1. CDR3 length: 13 amino acids. The germline gives CDR1 MNHEY, CDR2 SMNVEV (reference sequence). V shed 7 bases and J 6 bases; nucleotides not matched to a gene: 8. CDR3 amino acids: CASTKTGTNGYTF. CDR3 bases: TGTGCCAGCACGAAGACAGGGACGAATGGCTACACCTTC.